A selection of T cell receptor beta chains follows, all from one sample in a study of blood T cell repertoires in COVID-19. TCRdb's copy holds only in-frame clones and misses some; the assay was immunoSEQ multiplex PCR. The data hold fewer than 120,000 clones, with approximately 90% observed a single time. The sample consisted of peripheral blood. The receptors shown here come from a woman aged 45-60 years with acute or convalescent COVID-19. Both conserved end residues are part of each CDR3. Each record gives: CDR3 protein, CDR3 DNA, D gene, clone size, V gene, J gene, CDR3 length. The D gene is left open where the match is weak. The size field is filled for only some rows; it gives once, few, many or a size class.

CDR3: CASRELSTGASEAFF; DNA: TGTGCCAGCAGGGAGCTATCGACAGGGGCCAGTGAAGCTTTCTTT; D: TRBD1; size: .; V: TRBV2; J: TRBJ1-1; length: 15
CDR3: CASSPGREGFETQYF; DNA: TGTGCCAGCTCACCGGGACGGGAGGGTTTTGAGACCCAGTACTTC; D: TRBD2; size: .; V: TRBV18; J: TRBJ2-5; length: 15
CDR3: CASSPDREAFF; DNA: TGTGCCAGCAGCCCGGACAGGGAAGCTTTCTTT; D: TRBD1; size: .; V: TRBV7-9; J: TRBJ1-1; length: 11
CDR3: CASGFSGNTEAFF; DNA: TGTGCTAGTGGTTTCAGTGGGAACACTGAAGCTTTCTTT; D: .; size: .; V: TRBV12-5; J: TRBJ1-1; length: 13
CDR3: CASSYGQYDQPQHF; DNA: TGTGCCAGCAGTTACGGACAGTACGATCAGCCCCAGCATTTT; D: .; size: .; V: TRBV7-9; J: TRBJ1-5; length: 14
CDR3: CAIGQGEQETQYF; DNA: TGTGCCATCGGACAGGGCGAGCAAGAGACCCAGTACTTC; D: TRBD1; size: .; V: TRBV10-3; J: TRBJ2-5; length: 13
CDR3: CASSQVFMASGNTDTQYF; DNA: TGTGCCAGCAGCCAAGTCTTCATGGCTAGCGGAAACACAGATACGCAGTATTTT; D: TRBD2; size: .; V: TRBV3-1/TRBV3-2; J: TRBJ2-3; length: 18
CDR3: CAWSVGTGQHF; DNA: TGTGCCTGGAGTGTAGGGACAGGGCAGCATTTT; D: TRBD1; size: .; V: TRBV30; J: TRBJ1-5; length: 11
CDR3: CASGGRAENIQYF; DNA: TGTGCCAGCGGCGGGAGGGCAGAAAACATTCAGTACTTC; D: TRBD2; size: .; V: TRBV28; J: TRBJ2-4; length: 13
CDR3: CASSPRTSGGSYNEQFF; DNA: TGTGCCAGCTCTCCCCGGACTAGCGGGGGGTCCTACAATGAGCAGTTCTTC; D: TRBD2; size: .; V: TRBV18; J: TRBJ2-1; length: 17
CDR3: CASSYTGTTGELFF; DNA: TGTGCCAGCAGTTACACAGGGACCACCGGGGAGCTGTTTTTT; D: .; size: once; V: TRBV6-5; J: TRBJ2-2; length: 14
CDR3: CASSGGTRDSYEQYF; DNA: TGTGCCAGCAGCGGCGGGACTAGGGATTCCTACGAGCAGTACTTC; D: TRBD2; size: few; V: TRBV7-9; J: TRBJ2-7; length: 15
CDR3: CASSTSAYNSPLHF; DNA: TGTGCCAGTAGTACCTCAGCCTATAATTCACCCCTCCACTTT; D: .; size: .; V: TRBV19; J: TRBJ1-6; length: 14
CDR3: CASSQDTGTGPGKAFF; DNA: TGTGCCAGCAGCCAAGACACCGGGACAGGGCCAGGTAAAGCTTTCTTT; D: TRBD1; size: .; V: TRBV4-2; J: TRBJ1-1; length: 16
CDR3: CASSPSGAGDNEQFF; DNA: TGTGCCAGCAGCCCTAGCGGGGCCGGGGACAATGAGCAGTTCTTC; D: TRBD2; size: once; V: TRBV2; J: TRBJ2-1; length: 15
CDR3: CASSPTGGRGPQHF; DNA: TGTGCCAGCAGCCCCACGGGAGGGCGTGGGCCCCAGCATTTT; D: .; size: .; V: TRBV3-1/TRBV3-2; J: TRBJ1-5; length: 14
CDR3: CASSAGQSSYEQYF; DNA: TGTGCCAGCAGTGCGGGACAGAGCTCCTACGAGCAGTACTTC; D: TRBD1; size: .; V: TRBV2; J: TRBJ2-7; length: 14
CDR3: CASSPAPTPSSSTDTQYF; DNA: TGCGCCAGCAGCCCCGCTCCGACTCCCTCCTCTAGCACAGATACGCAGTATTTT; D: .; size: .; V: TRBV5-1; J: TRBJ2-3; length: 18
CDR3: CASRGTGGGNEKLFF; DNA: TGTGCCAGCAGAGGGACAGGGGGCGGGAATGAAAAACTGTTTTTT; D: TRBD1; size: .; V: TRBV28; J: TRBJ1-4; length: 15
CDR3: CASSRPLAGGVYEQYF; DNA: TGTGCCAGCAGCCGACCTCTAGCGGGAGGGGTCTACGAGCAGTACTTC; D: TRBD2; size: .; V: TRBV5-8; J: TRBJ2-7; length: 16
CDR3: CASSLGGRKEQYF; DNA: TGTGCCAGCAGCTTAGGCGGTAGGAAGGAGCAGTACTTC; D: .; size: once; V: TRBV7-2; J: TRBJ2-7; length: 13